Only a few counts were recorded for the clone carrying this TCR beta chain. The antigen is not known. TCRdb passed the 5' RACE reads through MiXCR, listing each CDR3 protein once. The sample yields roughly 64,000 distinct CDR3 sequences, 22% seen once. Memory CD4+ cells were defined as CD4+CD45RO+CD25-. General study points: Whole repertoires were not studied in the larger cohort, only one V-J beta rearrangement.

Trimming shortened V by 6 bases and J by 1 base, and 10 bases separated the two germline ends. Germline V gene data show CDR1 as SGHTA and CDR2 as FQGNSA. The CDR3 runs 13 residues. The receptor's source is a female donor with breast cancer. Sample: memory CD4+ T cells sorted from a lymph node. Subset of the sample: memory CD4+ T cells, CD4+CD45RO+CD25-. The chain carries TRBV7-2 and TRBJ2-7; possible D gene TRBD1, 6 bases. The chain's CDR3 is CASRFGQSYEQYF. The CDR3 region has the DNA TGTGCCAGCAGGTTCGGACAGTCCTACGAGCAGTACTTC.